The 3 T cell receptor beta chains in this list originate from one sample, sequenced in a study of CD8 T cells in ankylosing spondylitis. Using its own MiXCR run on the 5' RACE reads, TCRdb lists one record per CDR3 protein. This table holds 250,000 to 400,000 distinct CDR3 sequences, approximately 10% found once. Sequencing was performed on blood, either unsorted or a sorted T cell fraction (not recorded which). All receptors derive from a female donor with ankylosing spondylitis or in good health (not recorded which).

The table lists this clonotype with a few counts. The chain carries TRBV25-1 and TRBJ2-4; unclear D gene. The CDR3 spans 10 residues. CDR1 and CDR2 (germline): MGHDK, SYGVNS. V lost 8 bases and J 5 bases, leaving 4 bases between the germline ends. DNA for the CDR3: TGTGCCAGCGGAGAAAACATTCAGTACTTC. This codes for CASGENIQYF.

At least ten counts were recorded for this clonotype. V usage is TRBV10-1 and J usage is TRBJ2-1, with 7 bases lining up with TRBD1. This CDR3 contains 16 residues. Trimming at V came to 3 bases and at J to 4 bases, leaving 9 bases not matched to a gene. Germline V gene data show CDR1 as WNHNN and CDR2 as SYGVQD (reference sequence). CDR3 protein: CASSDQGVDRYNEQFF. DNA for the CDR3: TGCGCCAGCAGTGACCAGGGGGTAGACAGATACAATGAGCAGTTCTTC.

This clonotype was recorded many times. The rearrangement uses TRBV14 and TRBJ1-1; D is unresolved. The CDR3 length is 14 residues. Germline CDR1 SGHDN, CDR2 FVKESK. V was shortened by 2 bases and J by 3 bases, with 10 bases between the two germline ends. In nucleotides, the CDR3 is TGTGCCAGCAGCCAAACGTTGCGGGACACTGAAGCTTTCTTT. Protein product: CASSQTLRDTEAFF. Complete variable domain (other parts from reference TRBV14 and TRBJ1-1): EAGVTQFPSHSVIEKGQTVTLRCDPISGHDNLYWYRRVMGKEIKFLLHFVKESKQDESGMPNNRFLAERTGGTYSTLKVQPAELEDSGVYFCASSQTLRDTEAFFGQGTRLTVV.